Each of the 27 T cell receptor beta chains below was sequenced from the same sample in a study of cytomegalovirus exposure and HLA in healthy donors. This PCR relied on a set of 60 Vbeta primers and 13 Jbeta primers. Generated by immunoSEQ multiplex PCR, the TCRdb table keeps only in-frame clones and is missing some. Seen here are about 96,000 clones, roughly 80% observed once, and the top ten hold roughly 6.6%. Sequencing was carried out using PBMCs. The receptors here all came from a man in his forties or fifties in good health and CMV-seropositive.

For this clone: The germline gene is not matched at one end of the junction; a read error may be the cause. Other DNA sequences from this sample encode an identical CDR3 as well. V usage is TRBV27 and J usage is TRBJ2-7, with no clear D. CDR3 size: 12 residues. CDR1 is MNHEY, CDR2 SMNVEV, per germline (reference sequence). The chain's CDR3 is CASFSSSYEQYF. The CDR3 coding sequence is TGTGCCAGTTTTTCGAGCTCCTACGAGCAATACTTC.

The chain joins TRBV6-5 to TRBJ2-1; maybe TRBD2 (6 bases). The CDR3 is 15 residues long. Germline CDR1 is MNHEY and CDR2 is SVGAGI. V was trimmed by 0 bases and J by 10 bases, leaving 16 bases between them. In DNA form, the CDR3 reads TGTGCCAGCAGTTACTCGGATAGGAGGGATAGGGAGCAGTTCTTC. Protein: CASSYSDRRDREQFF.

The chain couples TRBV27 to TRBJ1-4; 8 bases map to TRBD1. The CDR3 is made up of 15 amino acids. V was clipped by 5 bases and J by 7 bases; unmatched bases: 9. Looked up from germline, CDR1 is MNHEY and CDR2 is SMNVEV (reference sequence). The CDR3 coding sequence is TGTGCCAGCAGTACAATCCAGGGGGCGGTTGAAAAACTGTTTTTT. It yields the protein CASSTIQGAVEKLFF.

This clone turned up a few times. The V call is TRBV30, the J call TRBJ1-2; the match to TRBD1 covers 8 bases. This CDR3 has 12 residues. The germline gives CDR1 GTSNPN, CDR2 SVGIG (reference sequence). J lost 7 bases, V lost 4 bases, and 5 bases had no gene match. In nucleotides, the CDR3 is TGTGCCTGGAAAGGACAGGGCTCTGGCTACACCTTC. Translation gives CAWKGQGSGYTF.

The J gene is TRBJ2-1, the V gene TRBV6-1; D gene unclear. Looked up from germline, CDR1 is MNHNS and CDR2 is SASEGT. This CDR3 comprises 17 residues. V dropped 0 bases and J dropped 0 bases, with 12 bases sitting between them. CDR3 nucleotide sequence: TGTGCCAGCAGTGAAGCGCACCCACTGAGCTCCTACAATGAGCAGTTCTTC. Translated: CASSEAHPLSSYNEQFF.

This clone was seen only once. The gene calls are TRBV4-2 and TRBJ1-2; 7 positions match TRBD1. The trim removed 0 bases at V and 4 bases at J, leaving 8 bases unmatched. This CDR3 has 16 residues. Germline V gives CDR1 LGHNA, CDR2 YNFKEQ. CDR3 sequence reads: CASSQDQTGLGYGYTF. CDR3 nucleotide sequence: TGTGCCAGCAGCCAAGATCAGACAGGGCTCGGCTATGGCTACACCTTC.

The rearrangement links TRBV6-5 to TRBJ1-4, with 9 bases that match TRBD1. This CDR3 has 12 amino acids. V lost 5 bases, J lost 11 bases, and 3 bases stayed unmatched. Germline values: CDR1 MNHEY, CDR2 SVGAGI. The CDR3 sequence: CASSTGTGKLFF. The CDR3 coding sequence is TGTGCCAGCAGTACTGGGACAGGGAAACTGTTTTTT.

The J gene is TRBJ1-1, the V gene TRBV7-9, with 7 bases that match TRBD1. With 4 bases clipped from V and 3 bases from J, the junction kept 11 bases outside the gene matches. CDR3 length: 16 residues. Germline lookup yields CDR1 SEHNR and CDR2 FQNEAQ (reference sequence). CDR3 DNA sequence: TGTGCCAGCAGCTCCGAGGACAGGACCAGGGACACTGAAGCTTTCTTT. Translated: CASSSEDRTRDTEAFF.

The chain recombines TRBV6-5 with TRBJ1-5; 7 nucleotides match TRBD1. Germline loops: CDR1 MNHEY, CDR2 SVGAGI. V lost 8 bases, J lost 2 bases, and 9 bases stayed unmatched. The CDR3 covers 15 residues. CDR3 nucleotides: TGTGCCAGCGGGACAGCCGGTCATGGCAATCAGCCCCAGCATTTT. It codes for CASGTAGHGNQPQHF.

The genes are TRBV2 and TRBJ1-5; D is undetermined. V was trimmed by 4 bases and J by 1 base, leaving 11 bases between them. The CDR3 spans 15 residues. In germline, CDR1 is SNHLY, CDR2 FYNNEI. The CDR3 region has the DNA TGTGCCAGCAGTGCAAGCACACTAAGCAATCAGCCCCAGCATTTT. It yields the protein CASSASTLSNQPQHF. The full variable domain, rest sourced from reference TRBV2 and TRBJ1-5, is EPEVTQTPSHQVTQMGQEVILRCVPISNHLYFYWYRQILGQKVEFLVSFYNNEISEKSEIFDDQFSVERPDGSNFTLKIRSTKLEDSAMYFCASSASTLSNQPQHFGDGTRLSIL.

V usage is TRBV6-4 and J usage is TRBJ1-1; D ambiguous. Trimming took off 3 bases at V and 5 bases at J, with 10 bases between the two ends. Germline lookup yields CDR1 MRHNA and CDR2 SNTAGT. CDR3 length equals 13 residues. The CDR3 loop reads CASSEGRGTEAFF. CDR3 DNA: TGTGCCAGCAGTGAAGGGAGAGGGACTGAAGCTTTCTTT.

The J gene is TRBJ2-7, the V gene TRBV11-3; D may be TRBD1 (6 bases). The CDR3 sequence is 13 residues long. Trimming removed 1 base from V and 4 bases from J, with 8 bases in between. CDR1 SGHNT and CDR2 YENEEA come from the germline V gene. The CDR3 here is CASSLAQGYEQYF. For the CDR3, the DNA is TGTGCCAGCAGCTTAGCCCAGGGGTACGAGCAGTACTTC.

This chain links TRBV27 with TRBJ1-5; no clear D gene. Between the trimmed V and J ends, which lost 5 bases and 9 bases, there was a span of 14 bases. Germline assignment: CDR1 MNHEY and CDR2 SMNVEV (reference sequence). There are 13 residues in the CDR3. The CDR3 loop reads CASSPTGGRPQHF. In DNA form, the CDR3 reads TGTGCCAGCAGTCCCACCGGCGGAAGGCCCCAGCATTTT.

The gene calls are TRBV19 and TRBJ1-1, with D possibly matching TRBD1 (6 bases). This CDR3 has 15 residues. The ends were cut back, 2 bases at V and 7 bases at J, with 17 bases in the middle. Germline V lookup: CDR1 LNHDA, CDR2 SQIVND (reference sequence). The CDR3 spells CASSITGTIPVEAFF. In DNA, the CDR3 is TGTGCCAGTAGTATAACCGGGACAATCCCCGTTGAAGCTTTCTTT.

The chain uses TRBV30 and TRBJ1-3; possible D gene TRBD1, 5 bases. Germline CDR1 is GTSNPN and CDR2 is SVGIG (reference sequence). The CDR3 spans 13 residues. Trimming removed 3 bases at V and 4 bases at J, with 10 bases between. This CDR3 reads CAWRSTAGNTIYF. The DNA of the CDR3 is TGTGCCTGGAGGTCGACAGCGGGAAACACCATATATTTT.

The chain recombines TRBV5-5 with TRBJ2-7; D perhaps matches TRBD1 (5 bases). Germline values: CDR1 SGHKS, CDR2 YYEKEE (reference sequence). The CDR3 totals 18 residues. The V end lost 4 bases, the J end lost 2 bases, and 25 bases lay between the germline ends. The CDR3 spells CASSQKLIATVETYEQYF. CDR3 sequence (DNA): TGTGCCAGCAGCCAAAAATTAATCGCGACAGTTGAGACCTACGAGCAGTACTTC.

The V and J genes are TRBV5-1 and TRBJ1-2; 7 bases match TRBD1. CDR1 is SGHRS and CDR2 is YFSETQ in the germline V gene. The CDR3 is made up of 12 amino acids. V trimming: 7 bases; J trimming: 5 bases; junction bases outside the gene matches: 5. CDR3 sequence reads: CASAPTGYGYTF. CDR3 coding DNA: TGCGCCAGCGCCCCGACAGGGTATGGCTACACCTTC.

The gene calls are TRBV7-3 and TRBJ1-1; TRBD1 matches 8 bases. The germline V gene has CDR1 SGHTA and CDR2 FQGTGA. V lost 4 bases and J lost 3; bases outside the gene matches: 7. The CDR3 runs 15 residues. CDR3 residues: CASSYRTGWDTEAFF. The CDR3 nucleotides are TGTGCCAGCAGCTACCGGACAGGGTGGGACACTGAAGCTTTCTTT. The full variable domain, with the rest looked up from reference TRBV7-3 and TRBJ1-1, is GAGVSQTPSNKVTEKGKYVELRCDPISGHTALYWYRQSLGQGPEFLIYFQGTGAADDSGLPNDRFFAVRPEGSVSTLKIQRTERGDSAVYLCASSYRTGWDTEAFFGQGTRLTVV.

CDR3 residues: CASSDRDRAQPQHF. DNA of the CDR3: TGTGCCAGCAGTGACCGGGACAGGGCTCAGCCCCAGCATTTT. The chain is built from TRBV2 and TRBJ1-5, with 9 positions matching TRBD1. The CDR3 sequence is 14 residues long. CDR1 SNHLY and CDR2 FYNNEI come from the germline V gene. Losses at the gene ends were 3 bases for V and 6 bases for J; bases not matched to a gene: 3.

This clone was counted once. The gene calls are TRBV29-1 and TRBJ1-2; 7 bases line up with TRBD1. The CDR3 has 14 amino acids. V trimming: 6 bases; J trimming: 4 bases; junction bases outside the gene matches: 11. Germline assignment: CDR1 SQVTM and CDR2 ANQGSEA. This chain's CDR3 is CSVEPGQSPYGYTF. CDR3 DNA: TGCAGCGTGGAACCGGGACAGAGTCCCTATGGCTACACCTTC.

This clone was counted a few times. This sequence joins TRBV5-6 and TRBJ1-1, with D unclear. Germline CDR1 is SGHDT and CDR2 is YYEEEE. There are 14 residues in the CDR3. Trimming shortened V by 0 bases and J by 1 base, and 7 bases separated the two germline ends. The CDR3 loop reads CASSLGQSNTEAFF. CDR3 coding DNA: TGTGCCAGCAGCTTGGGGCAATCGAACACTGAAGCTTTCTTT.

The chain couples TRBV7-2 to TRBJ1-2; D not certain. The V and J ends lost 2 bases and 1 base respectively, with 8 bases between them. The CDR3 spans 14 residues. Germline CDR1 reads SGHTA; CDR2 reads FQGNSA. The chain's CDR3 is CASSLSEVNYGYTF. Written as DNA, the CDR3 is TGTGCCAGCAGCTTATCGGAGGTTAACTATGGCTACACCTTC.

The gene calls are TRBV7-2 and TRBJ1-2; a possible D gene is TRBD1 (5 bases). Germline CDR1 is SGHTA and CDR2 is FQGNSA. V gave up 5 bases and J gave up 2 bases, with 12 bases separating them. CDR3 size: 14 residues. The CDR3 nucleotides read TGTGCCAGCAGCCCCAGGGAGGGGAACTATGGCTACACCTTC. Its protein is CASSPREGNYGYTF. The whole variable domain, filled in from reference TRBV7-2 and TRBJ1-2, reads GAGVSQSPSNKVTEKGKDVELRCDPISGHTALYWYRQSLGQGLEFLIYFQGNSAPDKSGLPSDRFSAERTGGSVSTLTIQRTQQEDSAVYLCASSPREGNYGYTFGSGTRLTVV.

The chain links TRBV7-2 to TRBJ2-1; D may be TRBD1 (6 bases). V was clipped by 1 base and J by 4 bases, with 8 bases between them. This CDR3 is 14 amino acids long. Germline V CDR1 and CDR2: SGHTA, FQGNSA. The CDR3 DNA is TGTGCCAGCAGCTTAGGGACAGAATACAATGAGCAGTTCTTC. Translating it yields CASSLGTEYNEQFF.

The chain recombines TRBV19 with TRBJ1-1; 7 positions match TRBD1. The junction had 3 bases not matched to a gene; V was cut back by 2 bases and J by 0 bases. The CDR3 is 15 residues long. Germline CDR1 LNHDA, CDR2 SQIVND (reference sequence). CDR3 sequence reads: CASSITDRMNTEAFF. CDR3 sequence (DNA): TGTGCCAGTAGTATAACGGACAGGATGAACACTGAAGCTTTCTTT.

This clone appeared once. The chain is built from TRBV5-8 and TRBJ1-2, with TRBD1 matching 7 bases. CDR3 length: 14 amino acids. After removal of 6 bases from V and 1 base from J, the junction contained 6 bases not matched to a gene. Germline CDR1 is SGHTS and CDR2 is YDEGEE. In DNA, the CDR3 is TGTGCCAGCAATATTGACAGGGTTAACTATGGCTACACCTTC. This encodes CASNIDRVNYGYTF.

DNA for the CDR3: TGCGCCAGCAGCTTGGCCAGTCCCTCCTACAATGAGCAGTTCTTC. This gives the protein CASSLASPSYNEQFF. The rearrangement links TRBV5-1 to TRBJ2-1, with D uncertain. There are 15 residues in the CDR3. Trimming took 0 bases from V and 0 from J, leaving 7 bases between them. Germline V lookup: CDR1 SGHRS, CDR2 YFSETQ.